These 30 T cell receptor beta chains originate from one sample sequenced in a study of blood T cell repertoires in COVID-19. TCRdb's copy holds only in-frame clones and misses some; the assay was immunoSEQ multiplex PCR. The repertoire has 190,000 or so clones, approximately 80% of them found once; the top ten carry 0.95%. Material for sequencing was peripheral blood. The receptors originated from a man in his sixties with COVID-19, enrolled during active disease.

The chain combines TRBV3-1 (or the pseudogene TRBV3-2) with TRBJ2-7; D is ambiguous. Germline assignment: CDR1 LGHDT and CDR2 YNNKEL (reference sequence). The germline V and J ends were trimmed by 4 bases and 3 bases, with 13 bases remaining between them. This CDR3 spans 14 amino acids. CDR3 sequence: CASSLRHLGYEQYF. In nucleotides, the CDR3 is TGTGCCAGCAGCCTCCGACATCTTGGCTACGAGCAGTACTTC.

The chain links TRBV6-4 to TRBJ1-2; 7 nucleotides agree with TRBD1. V lost 0 bases to trimming and J lost 9 bases; unmatched junction nucleotides: 10. Germline V lookup: CDR1 MRHNA, CDR2 SNTAGT. This CDR3 region has 15 residues. As DNA, the CDR3 is TGTGCCAGCAGTGACTCGACAGGGTTCTCGATTCGCTACACCTTC. Its translation: CASSDSTGFSIRYTF.

The rearrangement links TRBV5-4 to TRBJ2-3; 9 bases fit TRBD1. The CDR3 contains 14 residues. The ends lost 3 bases at V and 6 bases at J; junction bases unmatched: 5. Germline V CDR1 and CDR2: SGHNT, YYREEE (reference sequence). The CDR3 sequence: CASSSDRGPDTQYF. The CDR3 DNA is TGTGCCAGCAGCTCGGACAGGGGTCCGGATACGCAGTATTTT.

The chain joins TRBV5-6 to TRBJ1-2; a weak D match, TRBD1 (6 bases). Trimming cost V 4 bases and J 7 bases, with 20 bases left between them. CDR1 and CDR2 from the germline V gene are SGHDT and YYEEEE. This CDR3 contains 15 residues. CDR3 amino acids: CASSVGTWDISGYTF. Here the CDR3 DNA reads TGTGCCAGCAGCGTAGGTACCTGGGACATTAGTGGCTACACCTTC.

This clone showed up just once. This specimen includes other DNA sequences encoding the same CDR3. DNA for the CDR3: TGTGCCAGCAGTTTAGGAGGGAACACTGAAGCTTTCTTT. Its protein product is CASSLGGNTEAFF. The rearrangement joins TRBV6-5 to TRBJ1-1; the D is unclear. V lost 4 bases to trimming and J lost 1 base, with 7 bases between them. CDR1 and CDR2 (germline): MNHEY, SVGAGI. The CDR3 sequence is 13 residues long.

The chain couples TRBV23-1 to TRBJ2-1, with a weak D call TRBD1 (6 bases). TRBV23-1 is an open reading frame whose function is uncertain. V lost 0 bases to trimming and J lost 3 bases, with 12 bases between them. The length of the CDR3 is 16 residues. DNA for the CDR3: TGCGCCAGCAGTCAATCTCCGGCAGGGGACTACAATGAGCAGTTCTTC. Residues: CASSQSPAGDYNEQFF.

The rearrangement joins TRBV27 to TRBJ2-6; D gene unclear. This CDR3 comprises 14 residues. From germline, CDR1 is MNHEY and CDR2 SMNVEV (reference sequence). V was shortened by 4 bases and J by 0 bases, with 4 bases between the two germline ends. The CDR3 sequence: CASSSSSGANVLTF. The CDR3 DNA reads as TGTGCCAGCAGTTCCAGCTCTGGGGCCAACGTCCTGACTTTC.

CDR3 protein: CASSQVDSTNEKLFF. The CDR3 DNA follows: TGCGCCAGCAGCCAAGTCGACAGCACTAATGAAAAACTGTTTTTT. The chain carries TRBV4-1 and TRBJ1-4, with TRBD1 as a possible D gene (5 bases). CDR1 and CDR2 from the germline V gene are MGHRA and YSYEKL. This CDR3 is 15 amino acids long. Trimming removed 1 base at V and 2 bases at J, with 8 bases between.

This clone was observed a handful of times. The chain joins TRBV2 to TRBJ1-3; possible D gene TRBD1, 5 bases. CDR1 and CDR2 from the germline V gene are SNHLY and FYNNEI. CDR3 size: 16 residues. Trimming stripped 6 bases from V and 0 bases from J, with 15 bases between. The CDR3: CASRGGVGRSGNTIYF. CDR3 bases: TGTGCCAGCAGGGGGGGGGTAGGACGCTCTGGAAACACCATATATTTT.

V is TRBV18 and J is TRBJ1-4; TRBD1 agrees at 7 bases. The ends lost 6 bases at V and 11 bases at J; junction bases unmatched: 12. CDR1 and CDR2 from the germline V gene are KGHSH and LQKENI. This CDR3 spans 14 amino acids. CDR3 region: CASSRDSGYLKLFF. Here the CDR3 DNA reads TGTGCCAGCTCCCGGGACAGCGGCTATTTGAAACTGTTTTTT.

This chain links TRBV7-8 with TRBJ1-1; 8 nucleotides agree with TRBD1. This CDR3 has 15 residues. The junction had 11 bases not matched to a gene; V was cut back by 5 bases and J by 6 bases. CDR1 is SGHVS, CDR2 FQNEAQ, per germline. CDR3 protein: CASSPGTGLGPEAFF. In DNA, the CDR3 is TGTGCCAGCAGCCCTGGGACAGGCTTGGGCCCTGAAGCTTTCTTT.

This clone was seen just once. This chain joins TRBV9 and TRBJ2-3; possible D gene TRBD2, 7 bases. V lost 0 bases and J 0 bases, leaving 11 bases between the germline ends. Germline V gene data show CDR1 as SGDLS and CDR2 as YYNGEE. The length of the CDR3 is 16 residues. CDR3 DNA sequence: TGTGCCAGCAGCGTAGGGGGGGGCTATAGCACAGATACGCAGTATTTT. It codes for CASSVGGGYSTDTQYF.

The chain combines TRBV24-1 with TRBJ1-5, with D perhaps TRBD1 (6 bases). The CDR3 has 17 residues. From germline, CDR1 is KGHDR and CDR2 SFDVKD. V lost 3 bases to trimming and J lost 0 bases, with 14 bases between them. CDR3: CATSDPQGEVSNQPQHF. The DNA of the CDR3 is TGTGCCACCAGTGATCCACAGGGAGAAGTTAGCAATCAGCCCCAGCATTTT.

The rearrangement uses TRBV27 and TRBJ1-4; the match to TRBD1 covers 7 bases. There are 14 residues in the CDR3. The trim removed 6 bases at V and 8 bases at J, leaving 9 bases unmatched. Looked up from germline, CDR1 is MNHEY and CDR2 is SMNVEV (reference sequence). The CDR3 DNA follows: TGTGCCAGCAGGATGACGGGACAGTTGGAAAAACTGTTTTTT. Protein: CASRMTGQLEKLFF.

The CDR3 sequence is CASSLQGAINTEAFF. As DNA, the CDR3 is TGTGCCAGCAGCTTGCAGGGGGCGATCAACACTGAAGCTTTCTTT. The rearrangement links TRBV7-3 to TRBJ1-1, with 8 bases fitting TRBD1. CDR1 and CDR2 (germline): SGHTA, FQGTGA. Trimming removed 3 bases from V and 2 bases from J; junction bases left unmatched: 5. CDR3 size: 15 residues.

This clone has a single count. The V gene is TRBV19, the J gene TRBJ1-3; 9 nucleotides match TRBD1. In germline, CDR1 is LNHDA, CDR2 SQIVND (reference sequence). This CDR3 has 15 amino acids. With V trimmed by 3 bases and J by 2 bases, 2 bases remained unmatched. In DNA, the CDR3 is TGTGCCAGTAGTATGGACAGGGGAGCTGGAAACACCATATATTTT. This encodes CASSMDRGAGNTIYF. The full variable domain, with the rest looked up from reference TRBV19 and TRBJ1-3, is DGGITQSPKYLFRKEGQNVTLSCEQNLNHDAMYWYRQDPGQGLRLIYYSQIVNDFQKGDIAEGYSVSREKKESFPLTVTSAQKNPTAFYLCASSMDRGAGNTIYFGEGSWLTVV.

The genes are TRBV5-4 and TRBJ2-2; 11 bases match TRBD2. From germline, CDR1 is SGHNT and CDR2 YYREEE (reference sequence). With V trimmed by 3 bases and J by 4 bases, 5 bases remained unmatched. The CDR3 totals 16 residues. CDR3 DNA sequence: TGTGCCAGCAGCTCGGGACTAGCGGAGCGCACCGGGGAGCTGTTTTTT. Translating gives CASSSGLAERTGELFF.

The V and J genes are TRBV7-2 and TRBJ2-5, with D hard to call. Germline CDR1 is SGHTA and CDR2 is FQGNSA. The length of the CDR3 is 13 residues. V was shortened by 1 base and J by 2 bases, with 5 bases between the two germline ends. Here the CDR3 reads CASSLVQQETQYF. The DNA for the CDR3 is TGTGCCAGCAGCTTAGTACAGCAAGAGACCCAGTACTTC.

The chain combines TRBV4-1 with TRBJ2-3; TRBD2 matches at 13 bases. The J segment lost 7 bases and the V segment lost 5 bases, leaving 9 bases of the junction unmatched. The CDR3 has 16 residues. Germline CDR1 MGHRA, CDR2 YSYEKL. The CDR3 loop reads CASSDGGLAGVYTQYF. The CDR3 DNA follows: TGCGCCAGCAGCGATGGTGGACTAGCGGGAGTATATACGCAGTATTTT.

The chain employs TRBV25-1 and TRBJ1-4; no firm D call. This CDR3 comprises 11 residues. Trimming shortened V by 3 bases and J by 7 bases, and 3 bases separated the two germline ends. Germline CDR1 MGHDK, CDR2 SYGVNS. The CDR3 DNA sequence: TGTGCCAGCAGTGAGAGTGAAAAACTGTTTTTT. Translating it yields CASSESEKLFF.

In its sample, this clone was seen once. The chain joins TRBV4-1 to TRBJ2-2, with TRBD1 matching 8 bases. CDR1 and CDR2 (germline): MGHRA, YSYEKL. This CDR3 has 15 residues. Trimming took 4 bases from V and 6 from J; bases not matched to a gene: 7. In nucleotides, the CDR3 is TGCGCCAGCAGCCTCGGGCAGGGGGCCCCCGGGGAGCTGTTTTTT. It is translated as CASSLGQGAPGELFF.

The J gene is TRBJ2-1, the V gene TRBV6-6; 10 nucleotides agree with TRBD2. There are 14 residues in the CDR3. Germline CDR1 is MNHNY and CDR2 is SVGAGI (reference sequence). V shed 10 bases, J shed 9 bases, and the junction held 12 bases outside the gene matches. The CDR3 DNA reads as TGTGCCACCAGGAGCGGGAGGGGTACAAGTGAGCAGTTCTTC. It yields the protein CATRSGRGTSEQFF.

This clone has a single count. CDR3 sequence (DNA): TGTGCCAGCAAGTTGACAGAGTTGAACTATGGCTACACCTTC. Translating it yields CASKLTELNYGYTF. This chain joins TRBV6-5 and TRBJ1-2, with D possibly TRBD1 on 5 matching bases. CDR1 MNHEY and CDR2 SVGAGI come from the germline V gene. This CDR3 region has 14 residues. The V end lost 7 bases, the J end lost 2 bases, and 14 bases lay between the germline ends.

The CDR3 nucleotides read TGTGCCAGCTCACCTCCCCTCCCGGGACAGCAAGAGACCCAGTACTTC. It yields the protein CASSPPLPGQQETQYF. The rearrangement joins TRBV18 to TRBJ2-5, with 7 positions matching TRBD1. Germline trimming cut 3 bases from V and 2 bases from J; bases unmatched to any gene: 9. The CDR3 extends over 16 amino acids. In germline, CDR1 is KGHSH, CDR2 LQKENI.

V usage is TRBV28 and J usage is TRBJ1-2; D possibly corresponds to TRBD1 (5 bases). Germline loops: CDR1 MDHEN, CDR2 SYDVKM. The CDR3 contains 12 residues. V lost 8 bases, J lost 2 bases, and 9 bases lay in between. Here the CDR3 reads CASVGGNYGYTF. The CDR3 DNA sequence: TGTGCCAGCGTCGGGGGGAACTATGGCTACACCTTC.

CDR3 in DNA: TGTGCCAGCAGCGTACAGGGTCCCGCACTCGGGGAGCAGTACTTC. Translated: CASSVQGPALGEQYF. The rearrangement joins TRBV3-1 (or the pseudogene TRBV3-2) to TRBJ2-7; tentative D call: TRBD1 (6 bases). Germline V gene lookup returns CDR1 LGHDT and CDR2 YNNKEL (reference sequence). The CDR3 is made up of 15 amino acids. V was trimmed by 5 bases and J by 7 bases, leaving 21 bases between them.

This rearrangement joins TRBV28 to TRBJ1-4, with 9 bases matching TRBD1. The CDR3 contains 15 residues. After removal of 6 bases from V and 8 bases from J, the junction contained 10 bases not matched to a gene. Looked up from germline, CDR1 is MDHEN and CDR2 is SYDVKM. The CDR3 here is CASRTNRGPIEKLFF. CDR3 sequence (DNA): TGTGCCAGCAGGACAAACAGGGGGCCGATAGAAAAACTGTTTTTT.

The chain recombines TRBV15 with TRBJ1-2, with D unclear. Trimming pared 0 bases from V and 4 bases from J, leaving 12 bases between. Germline V gene lookup returns CDR1 LNHNV and CDR2 YYDKDF (reference sequence). This CDR3 is 15 amino acids long. DNA of the CDR3: TGTGCCACCAGCAGAGATTATGAGGTCCTCTATGGCTACACCTTC. It encodes CATSRDYEVLYGYTF.

The chain is built from TRBV5-1 and TRBJ2-6, with D possibly TRBD1 on 5 matching bases. Trimming shortened V by 1 base and J by 1 base, and 12 bases separated the two germline ends. The CDR3 sequence is 17 residues long. CDR1 is SGHRS, CDR2 YFSETQ, per germline. The CDR3 protein is CASSLWAQGSGANVLTF. The CDR3 nucleotides read TGCGCCAGCAGCTTGTGGGCCCAGGGATCTGGGGCCAACGTCCTGACTTTC. The full variable domain, its missing parts supplied by reference TRBV5-1 and TRBJ2-6, is KAGVTQTPRYLIKTRGQQVTLSCSPISGHRSVSWYQQTPGQGLQFLFEYFSETQRNKGNFPGRFSGRQFSNSRSEMNVSTLELGDSALYLCASSLWAQGSGANVLTFGAGSRLTVL.

This clone was seen a single time. The rearrangement joins TRBV7-2 to TRBJ1-2; TRBD1 matches 8 bases. The V gene end was trimmed by 5 bases and the J gene end by 8 bases; junction bases not matched to a gene: 7. Germline V CDR1 and CDR2: SGHTA, FQGNSA. CDR3 length: 13 amino acids. CDR3 sequence reads: CASSQDRAGGYTF. CDR3 nucleotides: TGTGCCAGCAGCCAGGACAGGGCAGGAGGCTACACCTTC.